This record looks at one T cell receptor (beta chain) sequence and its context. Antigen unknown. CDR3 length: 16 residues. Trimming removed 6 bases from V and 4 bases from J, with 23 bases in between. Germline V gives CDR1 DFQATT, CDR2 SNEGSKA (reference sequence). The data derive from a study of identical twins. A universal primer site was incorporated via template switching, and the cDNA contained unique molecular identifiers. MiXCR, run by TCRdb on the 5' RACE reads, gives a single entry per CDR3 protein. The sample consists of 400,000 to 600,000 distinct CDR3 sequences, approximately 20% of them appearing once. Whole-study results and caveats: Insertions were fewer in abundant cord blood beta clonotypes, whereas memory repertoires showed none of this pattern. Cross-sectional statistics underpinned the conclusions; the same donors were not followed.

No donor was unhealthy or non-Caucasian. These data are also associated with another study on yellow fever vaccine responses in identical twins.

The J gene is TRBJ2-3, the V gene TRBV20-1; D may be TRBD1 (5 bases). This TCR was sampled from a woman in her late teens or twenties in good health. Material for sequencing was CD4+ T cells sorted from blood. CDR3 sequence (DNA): TGCAGTGCCACCTTAACTCAGGGTCCAAAGGCAGATACGCAGTATTTT. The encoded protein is CSATLTQGPKADTQYF.